This entry features one TCR beta chain sequence. The data were taken from a study of blood T cell repertoires in COVID-19. Study-level background: Researchers got acute and convalescent COVID-19 samples from the United States, Italy and Spain. Sample material is recorded as cDNA or gDNA derived from T cells, B-cell-depleted T cells, or PBMCs.

Germline V gives CDR1 PRHDT, CDR2 FYEKMQ (reference sequence). This CDR3 is 15 amino acids long. V lost 5 bases and J lost 5; bases outside the gene matches: 7. Sequenced by immunoSEQ multiplex PCR; TCRdb stores in-frame clones only, minus some. The repertoire holds about 200,000 clones, with 85% to 90% as singletons. The receptor was isolated from a man younger than 35 with active or convalescent COVID-19. This chain links TRBV13 with TRBJ2-1; TRBD2 matches at 9 bases. The sample consisted of peripheral blood. The chain's CDR3 is CASSDSGSNDNEQFF. DNA for the CDR3: TGTGCCAGCAGCGATAGCGGGAGTAACGACAATGAGCAGTTCTTC.